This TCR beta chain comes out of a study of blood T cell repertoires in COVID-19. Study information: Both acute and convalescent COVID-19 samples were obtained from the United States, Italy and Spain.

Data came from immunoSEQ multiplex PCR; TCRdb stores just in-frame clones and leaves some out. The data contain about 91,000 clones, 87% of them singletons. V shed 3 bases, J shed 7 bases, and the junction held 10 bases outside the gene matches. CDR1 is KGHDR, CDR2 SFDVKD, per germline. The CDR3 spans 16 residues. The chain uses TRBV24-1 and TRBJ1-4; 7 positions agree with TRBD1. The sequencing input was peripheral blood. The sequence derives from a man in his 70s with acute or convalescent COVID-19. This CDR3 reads CATSDQQGRPGEKLFF. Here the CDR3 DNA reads TGTGCCACCAGTGATCAACAGGGGCGACCGGGTGAAAAACTGTTTTTT.